The TCR beta chain described here comes from a study of cytomegalovirus exposure and HLA in healthy donors. Notes on the study in general: According to reports, the classifier identified cytomegalovirus status with high specificity and sensitivity.

Assay used: immunoSEQ multiplex PCR; TCRdb lists only in-frame clones, some missing. The sample lists under 250,000 clones, less than 85% occurring once. Donors came from a validation cohort of some 130 subjects, distinct from the first 666-subject cohort. In regard to this clone: The antigen is undetermined.

Per the germline V gene, CDR1 is MNHNS and CDR2 is SASEGT. The CDR3 has 16 residues. V shed 4 bases and J shed 0 bases, with 13 bases lying between them. The origin of this receptor is a young woman in good health and CMV-seronegative. Sequenced sample: PBMCs. J is TRBJ1-3 and V is TRBV6-1; D might be TRBD1 (5 bases). CDR3 region: CASSVNTGHSGNTIYF. The CDR3 nucleotides read TGTGCCAGCAGTGTTAATACAGGCCACTCTGGAAACACCATATATTTT.